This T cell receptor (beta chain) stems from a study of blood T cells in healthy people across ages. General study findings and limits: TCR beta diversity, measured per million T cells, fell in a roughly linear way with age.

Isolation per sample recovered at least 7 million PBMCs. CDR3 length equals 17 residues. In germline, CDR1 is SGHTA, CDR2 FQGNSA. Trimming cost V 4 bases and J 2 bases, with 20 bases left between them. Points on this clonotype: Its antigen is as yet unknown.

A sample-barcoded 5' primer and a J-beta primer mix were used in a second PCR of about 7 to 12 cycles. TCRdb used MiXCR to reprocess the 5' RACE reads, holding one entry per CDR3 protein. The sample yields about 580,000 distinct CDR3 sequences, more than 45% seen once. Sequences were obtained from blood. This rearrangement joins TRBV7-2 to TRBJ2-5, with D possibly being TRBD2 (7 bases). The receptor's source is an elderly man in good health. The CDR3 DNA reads TGTGCCAGCAGCTCACTGGGGGCGGGAGTGGTTCAAGAGACCCAGTACTTC. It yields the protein CASSSLGAGVVQETQYF.